Below, 13 T cell receptor beta chains from the same sample are listed, as sequenced in a study of cytomegalovirus exposure and HLA in healthy donors. Researchers ran the PCR with 60 Vbeta and 13 Jbeta primers. Some clones are missing from TCRdb's copy, which holds only in-frame ones; the method was immunoSEQ multiplex PCR. The sample has roughly 76,000 clones; roughly 85% are singletons. The specimen was PBMCs. Receptors were obtained from a man younger than 40 in good health and CMV-seronegative.

V usage is TRBV5-1 and J usage is TRBJ2-7, with a tentative D call TRBD1 (6 bases). This CDR3 has 14 residues. The V gene lost 4 bases and the J gene lost 0 bases, with 11 bases spanning the gap. Per germline, CDR1 SGHRS and CDR2 YFSETQ. The CDR3, as DNA: TGCGCCAGCAGCCGGACAGAGAGCTCCTACGAGCAGTACTTC. This sequence encodes CASSRTESSYEQYF.

The chain uses TRBV19 and TRBJ1-4, with TRBD1 matching over 8 bases. The germline V gene encodes CDR1 LNHDA and CDR2 SQIVND (reference sequence). The junction had 5 bases not matched to a gene; V was cut back by 3 bases and J by 2 bases. The CDR3 has 16 amino acids. The chain's CDR3 is CASSMRTGRTNEKLFF. CDR3 nucleotides: TGTGCCAGTAGTATGAGGACAGGGAGGACTAATGAAAAACTGTTTTTT.

The rearrangement links TRBV6-1 to TRBJ2-7, with D possibly TRBD1 on 6 matching bases. CDR1 and CDR2 from the germline V gene are MNHNS and SASEGT. This CDR3 is 15 amino acids long. V was shortened by 1 base and J by 4 bases, with 14 bases between the two germline ends. Written as DNA, the CDR3 is TGTGCCAGCAGTGAAGAATCAACAGGGCAATACGAGCAGTACTTC. Translating gives CASSEESTGQYEQYF.

V is TRBV20-1 and J is TRBJ2-1, with a weak D call TRBD1 (6 bases). The CDR3 spans 11 residues. With 6 bases removed from V and 12 bases from J, the gap between germline ends came to 15 bases. CDR1 and CDR2 (germline): DFQATT, SNEGSKA (reference sequence). Here the CDR3 reads CSAGVGGRQFF. In DNA form, the CDR3 reads TGCAGTGCGGGCGTAGGGGGTAGGCAGTTCTTC.

The rearrangement joins TRBV6-6 to TRBJ1-3, with 9 bases that match TRBD1. Germline values: CDR1 MNHNY, CDR2 SVGAGI (reference sequence). With 2 bases clipped from V and 4 bases from J, the junction kept 6 bases outside the gene matches. This CDR3 has 16 residues. The CDR3 nucleotides are TGTGCCAGCAGTTACAGTCGGACAGGGGAAGGAAACACCATATATTTT. Protein product: CASSYSRTGEGNTIYF.

The chain carries TRBV4-1 and TRBJ2-5, with 7 positions matching TRBD2. Near its end, the DNA agrees better with TRBJ2-7, so the J call may be wrong. Germline CDR1 is MGHRA and CDR2 is YSYEKL. The CDR3 is 16 amino acids. CDR3 coding DNA: TGCGCCAGCAGCCCGGGGGGACTTACACCTTCCTACGAGCAGTACTTC. Its translation: CASSPGGLTPSYEQYF.

This rearrangement joins TRBV9 to TRBJ2-7; 7 nucleotides agree with TRBD1. Germline CDR1 SGDLS, CDR2 YYNGEE. After removal of 4 bases from V and 1 base from J, the junction contained 8 bases not matched to a gene. The CDR3 totals 15 residues. Here the CDR3 reads CASSPRQGSSYEQYF. DNA for the CDR3: TGTGCCAGCAGCCCCCGACAGGGAAGTTCCTACGAGCAGTACTTC.

This chain uses TRBV7-2 with TRBJ2-7; a weak D match, TRBD2 (5 bases). CDR1 and CDR2 (germline): SGHTA, FQGNSA. The V and J ends lost 0 bases and 0 bases respectively, with 12 bases between them. This CDR3 spans 16 amino acids. The CDR3 DNA follows: TGTGCCAGCAGCTTAGCGGGAGCCCTACCCTCCTACGAGCAGTACTTC. Protein: CASSLAGALPSYEQYF.

The V call is TRBV6-6, the J call TRBJ2-7; 12 bases line up with TRBD1. The CDR3 extends over 14 amino acids. After removal of 3 bases from V and 7 bases from J, the junction contained 4 bases not matched to a gene. CDR1 and CDR2 (germline): MNHNY, SVGAGI (reference sequence). CDR3 in amino acids: CASSYGDRGREQYF. CDR3 bases: TGTGCCAGCAGTTATGGGGACAGGGGGCGAGAGCAGTACTTC.

This clone was recorded at least ten times. The CDR3 sequence: CASSLDRRVSGANVLTF. In DNA, the CDR3 is TGCGCCAGCAGCTTGGACAGGAGGGTATCTGGGGCCAACGTCCTGACTTTC. The V call is TRBV5-1, the J call TRBJ2-6; tentative D call: TRBD2 (6 bases). The V end lost 0 bases, the J end lost 1 base, and 11 bases lay between the germline ends. The V gene's germline CDR1 is SGHRS and CDR2 YFSETQ. The CDR3 sequence is 17 residues long. The full variable domain, in which reference TRBV5-1 and TRBJ2-6 provide the parts outside the CDR3, is KAGVTQTPRYLIKTRGQQVTLSCSPISGHRSVSWYQQTPGQGLQFLFEYFSETQRNKGNFPGRFSGRQFSNSRSEMNVSTLELGDSALYLCASSLDRRVSGANVLTFGAGSRLTVL.

This sequence joins TRBV7-2 and TRBJ2-1; D might be TRBD1 (6 bases). CDR3 length equals 13 residues. The germline CDR1 and CDR2 sequences are SGHTA and FQGNSA. V shed 5 bases and J shed 7 bases, with 12 bases lying between them. The CDR3: CASSPPGANEQFF. CDR3 nucleotides: TGTGCCAGCAGCCCCCCAGGGGCAAATGAGCAGTTCTTC.

This clone was counted a few times. V and J are TRBV27 and TRBJ2-7; tentatively, D is TRBD1 (6 bases). CDR1 and CDR2 (germline): MNHEY, SMNVEV (reference sequence). The CDR3 contains 14 residues. The V and J ends lost 6 bases and 1 base respectively, with 13 bases between them. Written as DNA, the CDR3 is TGTGCCAGCAGAGACAGGAGAGGATCCTACGAGCAGTACTTC. This sequence encodes CASRDRRGSYEQYF.

This clone is a singleton in its sample. The genes are TRBV11-3 and TRBJ2-1; D remains unclear. Trimming removed 1 base at V and 0 bases at J, with 10 bases between. The CDR3 loop spans 16 amino acids. Germline V gene sequence: CDR1 SGHNT, CDR2 YENEEA. In DNA, the CDR3 is TGTGCCAGCAGCTTAGGACGGGTCAGCTCCTACAATGAGCAGTTCTTC. Translating gives CASSLGRVSSYNEQFF.